The 30 T cell receptor beta chains presented below share a single source sample, sequenced in a study of blood T cell repertoires in COVID-19. Generated by immunoSEQ multiplex PCR, the TCRdb table keeps only in-frame clones and is missing some. The repertoire consists of a few hundred thousand clones, with approximately 80% occurring once and the leading ten covering over 9.5%. Input material: peripheral blood. The receptors stem from a woman aged 80 or over with COVID-19, enrolled during active disease.

This clone was seen a few times. V usage is TRBV4-1 and J usage is TRBJ1-5, with D perhaps matching TRBD1 (5 bases). The V gene's germline CDR1 is MGHRA and CDR2 YSYEKL. This CDR3 comprises 15 residues. Trimming took off 1 base at V and 0 bases at J, with 7 bases between the two ends. CDR3: CASSQAGNSNQPQHF. CDR3 DNA sequence: TGCGCCAGCAGCCAAGCAGGGAATAGCAATCAGCCCCAGCATTTT.

The chain combines TRBV19 with TRBJ1-5; D is uncertain. In germline, CDR1 is LNHDA, CDR2 SQIVND (reference sequence). V shed 1 base and J shed 6 bases, with 10 bases lying between them. CDR3 length equals 14 residues. Here the CDR3 reads CASSIGGNCQPQHF. The CDR3 DNA reads TGTGCCAGTAGTATAGGAGGAAACTGTCAGCCCCAGCATTTT.

The V gene is TRBV10-1, the J gene TRBJ1-4; D possibly corresponds to TRBD1 (6 bases). The germline V gene has CDR1 WNHNN and CDR2 SYGVQD (reference sequence). V was clipped by 6 bases and J by 0 bases, with 11 bases between them. The CDR3 sequence is 15 residues long. The CDR3 sequence: CASSGTNATNEKLFF. CDR3 sequence (DNA): TGCGCCAGCAGCGGGACAAATGCAACTAATGAAAAACTGTTTTTT.

The gene calls are TRBV28 and TRBJ2-7, with 9 bases matching TRBD2. The V segment lost 6 bases and the J segment 7 bases; nucleotides outside the gene matches: 13. In germline, CDR1 is MDHEN, CDR2 SYDVKM. The CDR3 extends over 15 amino acids. CDR3 protein: CASRALGGGAGEQYF. CDR3 sequence (DNA): TGTGCCAGCAGGGCGCTTGGCGGGGGGGCGGGTGAGCAGTACTTC.

V and J are TRBV18 and TRBJ2-7; perhaps TRBD2 as D (6 bases). V lost 2 bases to trimming and J lost 5 bases, with 10 bases between them. From germline, CDR1 is KGHSH and CDR2 LQKENI. The CDR3 is made up of 13 amino acids. CDR3 region: CASSPGWRDEQYF. CDR3 nucleotides: TGTGCCAGCTCACCAGGTTGGAGGGACGAGCAGTACTTC. Looking up the rest from reference TRBV18 and TRBJ2-7 gives the full variable domain: NAGVMQNPRHLVRRRGQEARLRCSPMKGHSHVYWYRQLPEEGLKFMVYLQKENIIDESGMPKERFSAEFPKEGPSILRIQQVVRGDSAAYFCASSPGWRDEQYFGPGTRLTVT.

The gene calls are TRBV28 and TRBJ1-2, with D perhaps matching TRBD1 (5 bases). Per the germline V gene, CDR1 is MDHEN and CDR2 is SYDVKM. The V and J ends lost 6 bases and 5 bases respectively, with 13 bases between them. The CDR3 totals 13 residues. The CDR3 spells CASSQDAGYGYTF. The DNA for the CDR3 is TGTGCCAGCAGCCAAGACGCAGGGTATGGCTACACCTTC.

J is TRBJ1-5 and V is TRBV9; unclear D gene. The CDR3 is 15 residues long. V lost 0 bases to trimming and J lost 4 bases, with 11 bases between them. Germline assignment: CDR1 SGDLS and CDR2 YYNGEE. The CDR3 here is CASSVATGGNQPQHF. The DNA of the CDR3 is TGTGCCAGCAGCGTAGCTACGGGAGGGAATCAGCCCCAGCATTTT.

This clone was recorded once. The chain links TRBV3-1 (or the pseudogene TRBV3-2) to TRBJ1-1, with D perhaps matching TRBD1 (5 bases). CDR3 size: 11 residues. V lost 5 bases to trimming and J lost 8 bases, with 9 bases between them. Looked up from germline, CDR1 is LGHDT and CDR2 is YNNKEL (reference sequence). The DNA of the CDR3 is TGTGCCAGCAGCTCGGGGGGGGAAGCTTTCTTT. This sequence encodes CASSSGGEAFF.

This chain links TRBV12-2 with TRBJ2-7; the D segment call TRBD1 is taken from the table without a DNA check. TRBV12-2 corresponds to a pseudogene. The CDR3 covers 16 residues. The CDR3 spells CASRFSWAGDAYEQYF. The CDR3 DNA follows: TGTGCAAGTCGCTTCTCTTGGGCAGGGGACGCCTACGAGCAGTACTTC.

The V call is TRBV5-6, the J call TRBJ1-5; perhaps TRBD1 as D (5 bases). The germline V gene has CDR1 SGHDT and CDR2 YYEEEE. Trimming left V 0 bases short and J 2 bases short, with 15 bases between. The CDR3 runs 17 residues. The CDR3 coding sequence is TGTGCCAGCAGCTTGGGAGGAGGGGCCTTGGGCAATCAGCCCCAGCATTTT. Protein sequence: CASSLGGGALGNQPQHF.

This clone was observed a single time. Different DNA sequences within this sample yield the same CDR3. The chain uses TRBV5-1 and TRBJ1-1; D is unresolved. From germline, CDR1 is SGHRS and CDR2 YFSETQ. This CDR3 comprises 14 residues. Between the trimmed V and J ends, which lost 0 bases and 0 bases, there was a span of 6 bases. CDR3 residues: CASSLAGMNTEAFF. CDR3 in DNA: TGCGCCAGCAGCTTGGCGGGGATGAACACTGAAGCTTTCTTT.

The gene calls are TRBV28 and TRBJ1-5; 7 bases map to TRBD1. The germline gives CDR1 MDHEN, CDR2 SYDVKM. This CDR3 is 14 amino acids long. The junction had 6 bases not matched to a gene; V was cut back by 3 bases and J by 7 bases. This chain's CDR3 is CASSFGTGVQPQHF. CDR3 DNA: TGTGCCAGCAGTTTTGGCACAGGGGTCCAGCCCCAGCATTTT.

The J gene is TRBJ2-5, the V gene TRBV4-1; D perhaps matches TRBD1 (6 bases). Trimming pared 4 bases from V and 2 bases from J, leaving 8 bases between. This CDR3 region has 13 residues. CDR1 and CDR2 (germline): MGHRA, YSYEKL. CDR3 protein: CASSRGQQETQYF. CDR3 in DNA: TGCGCCAGCAGCCGCGGACAGCAAGAGACCCAGTACTTC.

The gene calls are TRBV3-1 (or the pseudogene TRBV3-2) and TRBJ2-2, with D tentatively TRBD1 (6 bases). CDR1 and CDR2 (germline): LGHDT, YNNKEL (reference sequence). V was clipped by 4 bases and J by 1 base, with 10 bases between them. This CDR3 region has 15 residues. This CDR3 is CASSRGQKNTGELFF. CDR3 sequence (DNA): TGTGCCAGCAGCCGCGGACAGAAGAACACCGGGGAGCTGTTTTTT.

The V and J genes are TRBV7-2 and TRBJ2-5, with D perhaps matching TRBD2 (5 bases). Looked up from germline, CDR1 is SGHTA and CDR2 is FQGNSA. The CDR3 runs to 15 residues. The V end lost 5 bases, the J end lost 5 bases, and 18 bases lay between the germline ends. CDR3 sequence: CASSQRRGFIETQYF. As DNA, the CDR3 is TGTGCCAGCAGCCAGAGACGAGGGTTTATCGAGACCCAGTACTTC.

The chain joins TRBV5-4 to TRBJ2-5; TRBD2 aligns across 9 bases. V was pared by 5 bases and J by 5 bases, with 4 bases of the junction left unmatched. From germline, CDR1 is SGHNT and CDR2 YYREEE (reference sequence). CDR3 length equals 13 residues. CDR3 nucleotides: TGTGCCAGCAGGCGGGGGGGCGGGGAGACCCAGTACTTC. Translating it yields CASRRGGGETQYF.

This chain connects TRBV6-6 to TRBJ2-2; 12 bases fit TRBD2. After removal of 4 bases from V and 7 bases from J, the junction contained 7 bases not matched to a gene. Germline V lookup: CDR1 MNHNY, CDR2 SVGAGI (reference sequence). CDR3 size: 16 residues. Here the CDR3 DNA reads TGTGCCAGCAGTTCTTCTAGCGGGGGGGCCGACGGGGAGCTGTTTTTT. This encodes CASSSSSGGADGELFF.

The chain is built from TRBV5-1 and TRBJ1-5; 10 nucleotides agree with TRBD1. The V gene end was trimmed by 4 bases and the J gene end by 6 bases; junction bases not matched to a gene: 4. Per the germline V gene, CDR1 is SGHRS and CDR2 is YFSETQ. The CDR3 totals 14 residues. CDR3 amino acids: CASSQGQGSQPQHF. Written as DNA, the CDR3 is TGCGCCAGCAGCCAGGGACAGGGGAGTCAGCCCCAGCATTTT.

The chain couples TRBV19 to TRBJ2-3; D is unresolved. The V gene's germline CDR1 is LNHDA and CDR2 SQIVND (reference sequence). The CDR3 contains 13 residues. The V end lost 6 bases, the J end lost 2 bases, and 9 bases lay between the germline ends. CDR3 in DNA: TGTGCCAGTAGCCCCCGGTTCACAGATACGCAGTATTTT. This sequence encodes CASSPRFTDTQYF.

The sample holds one count of this clone. The rearrangement joins TRBV7-2 to TRBJ2-1; TRBD2 matches 9 bases. The CDR3 extends over 16 amino acids. CDR1 and CDR2 (germline): SGHTA, FQGNSA. V shed 1 base, J shed 5 bases, and the junction held 6 bases outside the gene matches. The CDR3 DNA follows: TGTGCCAGCAGCTTAGGAGGCGGGGGGGCCCACAATGAGCAGTTCTTC. It translates to CASSLGGGGAHNEQFF. Full variable domain (rest looked up from reference TRBV7-2 and TRBJ2-1): GAGVSQSPSNKVTEKGKDVELRCDPISGHTALYWYRQSLGQGLEFLIYFQGNSAPDKSGLPSDRFSAERTGGSVSTLTIQRTQQEDSAVYLCASSLGGGGAHNEQFFGPGTRLTVL.

The chain recombines TRBV6-2 or TRBV6-3 with TRBJ2-1, with a tentative D call TRBD2 (7 bases). V was pared by 5 bases and J by 5 bases, with 16 bases between. Looked up from germline, CDR1 is MNHEY and CDR2 is SVGEGT. This CDR3 contains 15 residues. CDR3 loop: CASSLEGGRHNEQFF. DNA of the CDR3: TGTGCCAGCAGTCTTGAGGGGGGGCGCCACAATGAGCAGTTCTTC.

As to this clone: Other DNA sequences within the sample encode an identical CDR3. CDR3 protein: CASSRVGGNTEAFF. CDR3 bases: TGTGCCAGCTCACGCGTGGGGGGAAACACTGAAGCTTTCTTT. This chain connects TRBV18 to TRBJ1-1; a possible D gene is TRBD1 (5 bases). CDR3 length: 14 amino acids. Germline CDR1 and CDR2: KGHSH and LQKENI. V lost 4 bases to trimming and J lost 2 bases, with 11 bases between them.

Written as DNA, the CDR3 is TGTGCCAGCAGCGTAGGACAAAGCGGGGGTTGGAGCGGGACGCAGTATTTT. Translated, it gives CASSVGQSGGWSGTQYF. The rearrangement joins TRBV9 to TRBJ2-3, with TRBD2 matching over 8 bases. The germline V gene encodes CDR1 SGDLS and CDR2 YYNGEE. V shed 0 bases and J 9 bases; nucleotides not matched to a gene: 15. The length of the CDR3 is 17 residues.

The chain combines TRBV28 with TRBJ2-1, with a tentative D call TRBD1 (6 bases). The germline V and J ends were trimmed by 6 bases and 10 bases, with 13 bases remaining between them. This CDR3 spans 12 amino acids. CDR1 is MDHEN and CDR2 is SYDVKM in the germline V gene. This CDR3 is CASSLSTGEQFF. The CDR3 bases are TGTGCCAGCAGCCTTTCGACAGGAGAGCAGTTCTTC.

This clone occurred a few times. This chain connects TRBV7-8 to TRBJ2-5; 12 nucleotides line up with TRBD2. V gave up 4 bases and J gave up 4 bases; unmatched junction bases: 13. The germline V gene has CDR1 SGHVS and CDR2 FQNEAQ. The CDR3 totals 18 residues. The CDR3 sequence: CASSSRLAGAQGRETQYF. The CDR3 DNA is TGTGCCAGCAGCTCTAGACTAGCGGGGGCCCAGGGCAGAGAGACCCAGTACTTC.

This sequence joins TRBV19 and TRBJ2-3; 10 nucleotides match TRBD2. There are 17 residues in the CDR3. Trimming at V came to 5 bases and at J to 3 bases, leaving 11 bases not matched to a gene. Germline CDR1 is LNHDA and CDR2 is SQIVND (reference sequence). CDR3 bases: TGTGCCAGTAGTGTTCCGGGACTAGCGATGGGGACAGATACGCAGTATTTT. It yields the protein CASSVPGLAMGTDTQYF.

V usage is TRBV28 and J usage is TRBJ1-2, with 9 bases aligning to TRBD1. The CDR3 spans 16 residues. V dropped 5 bases and J dropped 4; count of bases not matched to a gene: 11. In germline, CDR1 is MDHEN, CDR2 SYDVKM. The CDR3 bases are TGTGCCAGCAGTCCGGGACAGGGTTCAGCTCTCTATGGCTACACCTTC. Translated, it gives CASSPGQGSALYGYTF.

The chain joins TRBV4-3 to TRBJ2-7; D perhaps matches TRBD2 (5 bases). The CDR3 length is 14 residues. The V gene lost 2 bases and the J gene lost 9 bases, with 17 bases spanning the gap. CDR1 LGHNA and CDR2 YSLEER come from the germline V gene. CDR3 in DNA: TGCGCCAGCAGCCAAAACCGGGAATCCAGCACGCAGTACTTC. It yields the protein CASSQNRESSTQYF.

The chain recombines TRBV6-1 with TRBJ1-2; D is perhaps TRBD1 (6 bases). CDR1 and CDR2 from the germline V gene are MNHNS and SASEGT. The length of the CDR3 is 15 residues. Deletions cut 1 base from V and 5 bases from J, with 14 bases between. DNA of the CDR3: TGTGCCAGCAGTGAAGTCCCAGGGGCTTGGTATGGCTACACCTTC. Translating it yields CASSEVPGAWYGYTF.

This chain links TRBV5-1 with TRBJ1-4, with 8 bases identical to TRBD1. Germline V gene data show CDR1 as SGHRS and CDR2 as YFSETQ. J was trimmed by 6 bases and V by 0 bases; bases with no gene match: 7. The CDR3 spans 16 residues. The CDR3 DNA is TGCGCCAGCAGCTTGGCCAGGGGGCTTAGCGATGAAAAACTGTTTTTT. This sequence encodes CASSLARGLSDEKLFF. Complete variable domain (other parts from reference TRBV5-1 and TRBJ1-4): KAGVTQTPRYLIKTRGQQVTLSCSPISGHRSVSWYQQTPGQGLQFLFEYFSETQRNKGNFPGRFSGRQFSNSRSEMNVSTLELGDSALYLCASSLARGLSDEKLFFGSGTQLSVL.